The 17 T cell receptor beta chains presented below share a single source sample, sequenced in a study of human T cells and chemical hapten exposure. TCRdb recomputed calls from the RACE reads with MiXCR, one row per CDR3 protein. The sample lists roughly 120,000 distinct CDR3 sequences, roughly an eighth occurring once. Time point given: patch test 1, 2 weeks after DPC sensitization. As for treatment: therapeutic diphenylcyclopropenone sensitization with weekly scalp DPC. The source material was whole blood, sampled in connection with sensitization to the hapten diphenylcyclopropenone (DPC). These receptor sequences come from a woman aged 50 to 60 with alopecia areata. Some clones in this sample may be carry-over from other donors' samples.

For the CDR3, the DNA is TGTGCCAGCAGCCCCCGGACAAACTACGAGCAGTACTTC. Its protein product is CASSPRTNYEQYF. The rearrangement uses TRBV7-9 and TRBJ2-7, with D possibly being TRBD1 (5 bases). In germline, CDR1 is SEHNR, CDR2 FQNEAQ (reference sequence). This CDR3 is 13 amino acids long. V was shortened by 5 bases and J by 3 bases, with 11 bases between the two germline ends.

The chain has TRBV7-2 and TRBJ1-5; no definite D call. This CDR3 comprises 13 residues. The ends were cut back, 5 bases at V and 4 bases at J, with 9 bases in the middle. The germline CDR1 and CDR2 sequences are SGHTA and FQGNSA. CDR3 loop: CASSTSRNQPQHF. The CDR3 coding sequence is TGTGCCAGCAGCACCTCAAGGAATCAGCCCCAGCATTTT.

There are a few counts of this clonotype. V is TRBV5-1 and J is TRBJ2-2, with D perhaps matching TRBD1 (6 bases). The V and J ends lost 0 bases and 1 base respectively, with 10 bases between them. This CDR3 is 16 amino acids long. Germline V gene data show CDR1 as SGHRS and CDR2 as YFSETQ. Written as DNA, the CDR3 is TGCGCCAGCAGCTTGGTTTCGGGACAGAACACCGGGGAGCTGTTTTTT. It codes for CASSLVSGQNTGELFF. The full variable domain, its missing parts supplied by reference TRBV5-1 and TRBJ2-2, is KAGVTQTPRYLIKTRGQQVTLSCSPISGHRSVSWYQQTPGQGLQFLFEYFSETQRNKGNFPGRFSGRQFSNSRSEMNVSTLELGDSALYLCASSLVSGQNTGELFFGEGSRLTVL.

In this sample, this clonotype turned up a few times. This rearrangement joins TRBV18 to TRBJ2-1, with unresolved D. Between the trimmed V and J ends, which lost 10 bases and 0 bases, there was a span of 13 bases. Germline values: CDR1 KGHSH, CDR2 LQKENI. The CDR3 extends over 14 amino acids. In DNA form, the CDR3 reads TGTGCCACAACTTACTCTAGCTCCTACAATGAGCAGTTCTTC. Its protein product is CATTYSSSYNEQFF.

The gene calls are TRBV20-1 and TRBJ2-3, with 7 bases identical to TRBD1. The CDR3 is 15 amino acids. The V and J ends lost 6 bases and 4 bases, in that order; junction bases with no gene match: 13. Germline CDR1 DFQATT, CDR2 SNEGSKA (reference sequence). The CDR3 is CSAPRRRQGADTQYF. Written as DNA, the CDR3 is TGCAGTGCCCCGAGACGACGACAGGGAGCAGATACGCAGTATTTT.

This clonotype was observed a handful of times. The chain links TRBV28 to TRBJ2-4; the D gene is possibly TRBD1 (6 bases). Germline V gene data show CDR1 as MDHEN and CDR2 as SYDVKM. V lost 3 bases and J 6 bases, leaving 18 bases between the germline ends. The CDR3 spans 16 residues. The CDR3 DNA follows: TGTGCCAGCAGTTTCAGGTGGCAGGGGACCGGAAACATTCAGTACTTC. It yields the protein CASSFRWQGTGNIQYF.

This clonotype was seen at least ten times. The rearrangement joins TRBV20-1 to TRBJ1-4; 7 bases agree with TRBD1. The CDR3 has 13 amino acids. V was clipped by 5 bases and J by 8 bases; unmatched bases: 8. Per germline, CDR1 DFQATT and CDR2 SNEGSKA (reference sequence). CDR3 nucleotide sequence: TGCAGTGCTGGGGGAGGGGGCGCGGAAAAACTGTTTTTT. It encodes CSAGGGGAEKLFF.

This clonotype was seen only a few times. The V and J genes are TRBV4-1 and TRBJ1-2; the match to TRBD1 covers 9 bases. Trimming at V came to 1 base and at J to 4 bases, leaving 4 bases not matched to a gene. The CDR3 totals 15 residues. Germline V CDR1 and CDR2: MGHRA, YSYEKL. The CDR3 region has the DNA TGCGCCAGCAGCCAAGGAGGGACAGGGATCTATGGCTACACCTTC. The encoded protein is CASSQGGTGIYGYTF.

This clonotype showed up many times. V is TRBV20-1 and J is TRBJ1-6; a possible D gene is TRBD1 (5 bases). V was cut by 3 bases and J by 6 bases, with 12 bases left in between. The CDR3 contains 14 residues. Germline CDR1 DFQATT, CDR2 SNEGSKA (reference sequence). The CDR3 sequence: CSASRRGRNSPLHF. Written as DNA, the CDR3 is TGCAGTGCTAGTCGGAGGGGCCGTAATTCACCCCTCCACTTT.

This clonotype was recorded a few times. The J gene is TRBJ1-1, the V gene TRBV20-1; D is ambiguous. The CDR3 extends over 14 amino acids. V was pared by 6 bases and J by 0 bases, with 14 bases between. The germline V gene encodes CDR1 DFQATT and CDR2 SNEGSKA (reference sequence). CDR3 coding DNA: TGCAGTGCGCCAGACATTCAGCTGAACACTGAAGCTTTCTTT. Protein: CSAPDIQLNTEAFF.

The table lists this clonotype with many counts. V usage is TRBV5-1 and J usage is TRBJ2-2; D unresolved. V gave up 7 bases and J gave up 2 bases, with 18 bases separating them. This CDR3 region has 16 residues. Germline V gene sequence: CDR1 SGHRS, CDR2 YFSETQ. The CDR3 loop reads CASSYLGNQNTGELFF. The CDR3 coding sequence is TGCGCCAGCTCCTATCTGGGGAACCAAAACACCGGGGAGCTGTTTTTT.

The chain employs TRBV10-1 and TRBJ2-4; 8 nucleotides match TRBD1. V lost 0 bases to trimming and J lost 7 bases; unmatched junction nucleotides: 2. Germline assignment: CDR1 WNHNN and CDR2 SYGVQD (reference sequence). This CDR3 region has 14 residues. In DNA form, the CDR3 reads TGCGCCAGCAGTGAGTCGGGACAGGTTAACATTCAGTACTTC. This sequence encodes CASSESGQVNIQYF.

This clonotype occurred many times. The V call is TRBV6-1, the J call TRBJ2-1, with D maybe TRBD2 (6 bases). The CDR3 totals 16 residues. The V and J ends lost 3 bases and 4 bases respectively, with 16 bases between them. Looked up from germline, CDR1 is MNHNS and CDR2 is SASEGT. CDR3 loop: CASSDLGGIGYNEQFF. The DNA for the CDR3 is TGTGCCAGCAGTGATCTGGGGGGTATTGGGTACAATGAGCAGTTCTTC.

Of note for this clonotype: At one boundary the junction diverges from the germline segment, which might be a read error. The rearrangement uses TRBV11-2 and TRBJ1-1; a weak D match, TRBD1 (5 bases). This CDR3 comprises 12 residues. From germline, CDR1 is SGHAT and CDR2 FQNNGV. DNA of the CDR3: TGTACCAGCGGGCAGGGTCTGACTGAAGCTTTCTTT. It yields the protein CTSGQGLTEAFF.

The rearrangement uses TRBV28 and TRBJ2-1; no definite D call. The CDR3 has 11 residues. CDR1 MDHEN and CDR2 SYDVKM come from the germline V gene. V shed 2 bases and J shed 10 bases, with 6 bases lying between them. The CDR3 loop reads CASSLRREQFF. For the CDR3, the DNA is TGTGCCAGCAGTTTACGTAGAGAGCAGTTCTTC.

The sample holds many counts of this clonotype. The chain recombines TRBV28 with TRBJ2-7; D call uncertain. This CDR3 spans 11 amino acids. CDR1 MDHEN and CDR2 SYDVKM come from the germline V gene. Between the trimmed V and J ends, which lost 5 bases and 3 bases, there was a span of 5 bases. The CDR3 DNA follows: TGTGCCAGCAGTCACTTCTACGAGCAGTACTTC. Translated, it gives CASSHFYEQYF. The entire variable domain, with the rest obtained from reference TRBV28 and TRBJ2-7, is as follows: DVKVTQSSRYLVKRTGEKVFLECVQDMDHENMFWYRQDPGLGLRLIYFSYDVKMKEKGDIPEGYSVSREKKERFSLILESASTNQTSMYLCASSHFYEQYFGPGTRLTVT.

This clonotype showed up just a few times. The chain employs TRBV18 and TRBJ1-1; D possibly corresponds to TRBD1 (5 bases). The germline gives CDR1 KGHSH, CDR2 LQKENI. Trimming stripped 6 bases from V and 7 bases from J, with 15 bases between. There are 13 residues in the CDR3. The CDR3 sequence: CASSLGAVGEAFF. The CDR3 DNA sequence: TGTGCCAGCTCTCTCGGGGCGGTAGGTGAAGCTTTCTTT. Filled out from reference TRBV18 and TRBJ1-1, the complete variable domain reads NAGVMQNPRHLVRRRGQEARLRCSPMKGHSHVYWYRQLPEEGLKFMVYLQKENIIDESGMPKERFSAEFPKEGPSILRIQQVVRGDSAAYFCASSLGAVGEAFFGQGTRLTVV.